The source of this TCR beta chain is a study of memory CD4+ T cells and cytomegalovirus serostatus (dated by TCRdb to the late 2010s). Context from the whole study: The cohort included around 35 healthy adults from Belgium, of whom 9 were CMV seropositive and about 25 were CMV seronegative. To replicate a published TCR-based CMV serostatus classifier, the study sequenced CD4+ memory TCRbeta repertoires from a Belgian cohort whose cytomegalovirus serostatus was known. Overall results and qualifications from the work: The results were interpreted as suggesting that the CMV-associated TCR signature is mostly present in the CD4+ memory repertoire. Only CD4+CD45RO+ memory cells were sequenced, unlike the original study, which covered naive and memory CD4+ and CD8+ populations. CMV serostatus prediction reached a median bootstrapped AUC of 0.95 with the original framework and just over 0.9 with a US-trained random forest. The original-framework classifier achieved a median bootstrapped AUC of 0.95 with a 95% CI of 0.76-1.00 on the Belgian cohort. Among the roughly 160 previously reported CMV-associated TCRbeta sequences, some 62 showed up in the CD4+ memory repertoires, with each one found in between one and five individuals.

Comments on this clone: It lacks a known antigen. Base-call qualities are not available, and no considerably larger clone is one nucleotide away.

Single viable CD3+CD4+CD8-CD45RO+ cells were sorted as memory CD4+ T cells on a FACSAria II. CMV serostatus was assessed using a Roche Elecsys assay, by which serum IgG against CMV pp150, pp28, p38 and p52 was detected. After thawing, total CD4+ T cells were enriched by positive selection with CD4 magnetic microbeads. The samples came from a different study that was designed specifically to examine the CD4+ T cell memory repertoire. Peripheral blood mononuclear cells were isolated and cryopreserved according to standard operating procedures, and serum was kept at -80 degrees C. The staining relied on CD3-PerCP (BW264/56), CD4-APC (RPA-T4), CD45RO-PE (UCHT1) and CD8-Pacific Orange (3B5) antibodies, and Sytox blue was used to exclude non-viable cells. Genomic DNA was extracted from sorted cells with the Quick-DNA Microprep Kit. TCRbeta DNA was amplified with the immunoSEQ hsTCRbeta kit following the manufacturer's protocol. TCRbeta libraries were sequenced on an Illumina MiSeq instrument. As for how the authors treated the data: After out-of-frame sequences were removed, 2,204,828 distinct TCRbeta sequences remained, averaging around 61,000 per individual. Each individual was scored using the number of 160 or so previously reported CMV-associated TCRbeta sequences that the individual carried and the total number of productive distinct TCRbeta sequences. A beta-binomial model was reimplemented in Python, and random forests from scikit-learn, run with default parameters, were trained on data from the US cohort. Classifier performance on the Belgian cohort was reported as the median AUC with percentile confidence intervals calculated over 10,000 bootstrap iterations. TCRdb provides this immuneACCESS table in a form limited to in-frame rearrangements. Some clones are lacking; in checked studies, under half of them reflect an unresolved V gene, and why the rest are absent is not known. V, J and clone size reflect that table, while D and trimming were determined from the DNA. This sample lists some 30,000 clones; approximately 72% were detected once. Of the sample, over 0.55% is held by the ten largest clones.

CDR1 SGHDN and CDR2 FVKESK are derived from the germline V gene. The CDR3, cysteine through phenylalanine, is 16 amino acids long. Left in the record is the CDR3 DNA by itself, 48 bases read in frame from the first base. Trimming costs V 3 bases and J 5 bases, and their ends lie 16 bases apart. The specimen sequenced was memory CD4+ T cells from blood. The rearranged segments are TRBV14 and TRBJ1-4, with TRBD1 perhaps the D gene, on 5 matching bases. The receptor was isolated from an adult in good health and CMV-seronegative. Some clones in this sample may be carry-over from other donors' samples. The base sequence is TGTGCCAGCAGCCAGCTATCGGGGGTGAGGAATGAAAAACTGTTTTTT. Its protein reads: CASSQLSGVRNEKLFF.